The 28 T cell receptor beta chains listed next were all sequenced from one sample in a study of human T cells and chemical hapten exposure. One entry per CDR3 protein, called by TCRdb with MiXCR from the RACE reads. Of roughly 160,000 distinct CDR3 sequences detected, around 15% appear once; the ten largest clones hold approximately 1.5%. Time point of the sample: patch test 1, 2 weeks after DPC sensitization. Treatment in this sample: therapeutic diphenylcyclopropenone sensitization with weekly scalp DPC. Sequences were derived from whole blood, sampled in connection with sensitization to the hapten diphenylcyclopropenone (DPC). The receptors were gathered from a woman under 40 with alopecia areata. Some clones in this sample may be carry-over from other donors' samples.

This clonotype was seen only a few times. This chain connects TRBV5-1 to TRBJ2-7; 7 bases are a match to TRBD1. The CDR3 length is 14 residues. Germline loops: CDR1 SGHRS, CDR2 YFSETQ. Germline trimming cut 0 bases from V and 6 bases from J; bases unmatched to any gene: 6. The CDR3 region is CASSLGDSTIEQYF. DNA for the CDR3: TGCGCCAGCAGCTTGGGGGACAGCACCATCGAGCAGTACTTC.

This clonotype occurred a few times. The chain has TRBV4-1 and TRBJ2-1, with 8 bases that match TRBD1. The CDR3 length is 18 residues. J gave up 6 bases and V 0 bases, and 13 bases lay outside the gene matches. Germline V gene data show CDR1 as MGHRA and CDR2 as YSYEKL. CDR3 amino acids: CASSQDLGAGGPRNEQFF. CDR3 DNA sequence: TGCGCCAGCAGCCAAGATCTAGGGGCAGGGGGCCCACGCAATGAGCAGTTCTTC.

The rearrangement uses TRBV2 and TRBJ2-3, with 10 positions matching TRBD1. CDR1 is SNHLY, CDR2 FYNNEI, per germline. The V segment lost 0 bases and the J segment 1 base; nucleotides outside the gene matches: 7. CDR3 length equals 18 residues. The CDR3 is CASSEATGGQGRTDTQYF. CDR3 sequence (DNA): TGTGCCAGCAGTGAAGCAACAGGGGGACAGGGGCGCACAGATACGCAGTATTTT. Variable domain in full (rest from reference TRBV2 and TRBJ2-3): EPEVTQTPSHQVTQMGQEVILRCVPISNHLYFYWYRQILGQKVEFLVSFYNNEISEKSEIFDDQFSVERPDGSNFTLKIRSTKLEDSAMYFCASSEATGGQGRTDTQYFGPGTRLTVL.

This clonotype was detected a few times. The chain joins TRBV6-2 or TRBV6-3 to TRBJ2-6; D ambiguous. CDR1 and CDR2 from the germline V gene are MNHEY and SVGEGT. V lost 2 bases to trimming and J lost 2 bases, with 7 bases between them. The CDR3 runs 15 residues. CDR3 sequence (DNA): TGTGCCAGCAGTTACCCGCAACCTGGGGCCAACGTCCTGACTTTC. It encodes CASSYPQPGANVLTF.

This clonotype came up a few times. The chain links TRBV28 to TRBJ1-1; 7 bases are a match to TRBD1. The J segment lost 4 bases and the V segment lost 6 bases, leaving 8 bases of the junction unmatched. This CDR3 is 14 amino acids long. Germline V gives CDR1 MDHEN, CDR2 SYDVKM. In DNA form, the CDR3 reads TGTGCCAGCAGCCGCGACAGGGTTGTCACTGAAGCTTTCTTT. Residues: CASSRDRVVTEAFF.

Ten or more counts support this clonotype. The chain couples TRBV20-1 to TRBJ1-1; D is unclear. Germline lookup yields CDR1 DFQATT and CDR2 SNEGSKA (reference sequence). Trimming shortened V by 0 bases and J by 0 bases, and 8 bases separated the two germline ends. This CDR3 has 14 residues. CDR3 DNA: TGCAGTGCTAGAGATCGGGTGGTGAACACTGAAGCTTTCTTT. Translated: CSARDRVVNTEAFF.

The chain joins TRBV20-1 to TRBJ2-1; D may be TRBD2 (6 bases). The CDR3 has 14 residues. From germline, CDR1 is DFQATT and CDR2 SNEGSKA (reference sequence). Trimming removed 3 bases from V and 7 bases from J, with 16 bases in between. The chain's CDR3 is CSASLVRRENEQFF. In DNA form, the CDR3 reads TGCAGTGCTAGTTTGGTTCGCCGGGAGAATGAGCAGTTCTTC.

Only a few counts were recorded for this clonotype. The CDR3 loop is CASSQDDRANGELFF. The CDR3 coding sequence is TGTGCCAGCAGCCAAGATGACAGGGCGAACGGGGAGCTGTTTTTT. The chain has TRBV3-1 and TRBJ2-2, with TRBD1 matching over 7 bases. J gave up 7 bases and V 0 bases, and 5 bases lay outside the gene matches. CDR1 is LGHDT and CDR2 is YNNKEL in the germline V gene (reference sequence). This CDR3 has 15 residues.

V and J are TRBV6-6 and TRBJ1-6, with 10 nucleotides matching TRBD1. From germline, CDR1 is MNHNY and CDR2 SVGAGI (reference sequence). After removal of 4 bases from V and 7 bases from J, the junction contained 4 bases not matched to a gene. The CDR3 has 15 residues. The CDR3 loop is CASSSPGQGNSPLHF. As DNA, the CDR3 is TGTGCCAGCAGTTCGCCGGGACAGGGGAATTCACCCCTCCACTTT.

The table lists this clonotype with many counts. V gene TRBV6-5 combines with J gene TRBJ2-7; 11 bases fit TRBD1. Per germline, CDR1 MNHEY and CDR2 SVGAGI. The CDR3 has 16 residues. V lost 0 bases, J lost 1 base, and 2 bases stayed unmatched. CDR3 DNA: TGTGCCAGCAGTTACTCAGGACAGGGGGCATCCTACGAGCAGTACTTC. Protein product: CASSYSGQGASYEQYF.

V usage is TRBV6-6 and J usage is TRBJ2-2, with no clear D. V was pared by 5 bases and J by 6 bases, with 13 bases between. This CDR3 is built from 14 residues. The germline V gene encodes CDR1 MNHNY and CDR2 SVGAGI (reference sequence). CDR3 nucleotides: TGTGCCAGCAGTCTTCAACTGGGCCCCGGGGAGCTGTTTTTT. This sequence encodes CASSLQLGPGELFF.

The table lists this clonotype with a few counts. The chain joins TRBV29-1 to TRBJ2-7, with D perhaps TRBD1 (6 bases). V was pared by 3 bases and J by 10 bases, with 22 bases between. The CDR3 totals 14 residues. Germline V gene lookup returns CDR1 SQVTM and CDR2 ANQGSEA. The CDR3 reads CSVEFFGQSNLQYF. The CDR3 DNA sequence: TGCAGCGTTGAGTTTTTCGGACAGTCCAATTTACAGTACTTC.

This clonotype occurred a few times. The rearrangement links TRBV10-2 to TRBJ2-2; D is possibly TRBD1 (5 bases). This CDR3 is 14 amino acids long. CDR1 and CDR2 (germline): WSHSY, SAAADI. V was pared by 7 bases and J by 4 bases, with 13 bases between. CDR3 protein: CASIGALGTGELFF. DNA for the CDR3: TGCGCCAGCATTGGGGCTTTGGGCACCGGGGAGCTGTTTTTT.

At least ten counts were recorded for this clonotype. V gene TRBV15 combines with J gene TRBJ2-7, with D unclear. The CDR3 runs 14 residues. Trimming took off 2 bases at V and 4 bases at J, with 12 bases between the two ends. Germline V gene sequence: CDR1 LNHNV, CDR2 YYDKDF (reference sequence). The CDR3 DNA reads TGTGCCACCAGCAGATCCCCGCAGGTTTACGAGCAGTACTTC. Its translation: CATSRSPQVYEQYF.

The chain is built from TRBV29-1 and TRBJ2-1; D perhaps matches TRBD1 (6 bases). This CDR3 is built from 16 residues. Germline CDR1 reads SQVTM; CDR2 reads ANQGSEA. The V end was cut by 0 bases, the J end by 0 bases, with 12 bases between. The CDR3 loop is CSVEDYRGFSYNEQFF. The CDR3 region has the DNA TGCAGCGTTGAAGATTATAGGGGGTTCTCCTACAATGAGCAGTTCTTC.

This rearrangement joins TRBV5-1 to TRBJ2-7; D call uncertain. The V gene's germline CDR1 is SGHRS and CDR2 YFSETQ. Trimming took off 0 bases at V and 5 bases at J, with 9 bases between the two ends. This CDR3 comprises 13 residues. The CDR3 nucleotides are TGCGCCAGCAGCTTGGAGGGTACCGACGAGCAGTACTTC. Its translation is CASSLEGTDEQYF. Supplemented by reference TRBV5-1 and TRBJ2-7, the full variable domain reads KAGVTQTPRYLIKTRGQQVTLSCSPISGHRSVSWYQQTPGQGLQFLFEYFSETQRNKGNFPGRFSGRQFSNSRSEMNVSTLELGDSALYLCASSLEGTDEQYFGPGTRLTVT.

This clonotype appeared a few times. The V call is TRBV20-1, the J call TRBJ1-1, with 9 nucleotides matching TRBD1. Germline V gives CDR1 DFQATT, CDR2 SNEGSKA (reference sequence). V was clipped by 5 bases and J by 1 base; unmatched bases: 5. The CDR3 consists of 14 residues. The CDR3 sequence is CSAYEQGANTEAFF. CDR3 DNA: TGCAGTGCTTATGAACAGGGGGCGAACACTGAAGCTTTCTTT.

As concerns this clonotype: The junction does not match germline at one end; this may be a read error. The chain has TRBV7-8 and TRBJ2-1; perhaps TRBD2 as D (5 bases). CDR3 length: 12 amino acids. Germline CDR1 SGHVS, CDR2 FQNEAQ. CDR3 region: CACSYPLRGQFF. Written as DNA, the CDR3 is TGTGCCTGCAGCTACCCGTTACGGGGGCAGTTCTTC.

V usage is TRBV11-3 and J usage is TRBJ2-1, with 8 positions matching TRBD1. CDR1 and CDR2 from the germline V gene are SGHNT and YENEEA. This CDR3 has 16 residues. V dropped 5 bases and J dropped 7; count of bases not matched to a gene: 13. Here the CDR3 DNA reads TGTGCCAGCAGCCTGGGACAGGCATCCTCGCGTAATGAGCAGTTCTTC. Protein: CASSLGQASSRNEQFF.

The rearrangement uses TRBV5-4 and TRBJ2-7, with 9 nucleotides matching TRBD2. J lost 2 bases, V lost 5 bases, and 8 bases had no gene match. CDR1 is SGHNT and CDR2 is YYREEE in the germline V gene (reference sequence). The CDR3 runs to 15 residues. CDR3 DNA sequence: TGTGCCAGCAGTTTTAGCGGGGGCCACACCTACGAGCAGTACTTC. Translation: CASSFSGGHTYEQYF.

This clonotype has more than one count but fewer than ten. This chain joins TRBV5-4 and TRBJ1-3; D is ambiguous. Germline V gene sequence: CDR1 SGHNT, CDR2 YYREEE (reference sequence). The CDR3 runs to 12 residues. V was clipped by 1 base and J by 10 bases, with 9 bases between them. This CDR3 reads CASSLPRGTIYF. The CDR3 DNA reads TGTGCCAGCAGCTTGCCGCGAGGTACCATATATTTT.

The chain couples TRBV30 to TRBJ1-1, with D perhaps matching TRBD1 (5 bases). This CDR3 is built from 12 residues. The V gene's germline CDR1 is GTSNPN and CDR2 SVGIG (reference sequence). The V and J ends lost 5 bases and 9 bases respectively, with 16 bases between them. Written as DNA, the CDR3 is TGTGCCTGGGATAAGGGACCGGTTAAAGCTTTCTTT. Translation: CAWDKGPVKAFF. The full variable domain, in which reference TRBV30 and TRBJ1-1 provide the parts outside the CDR3, is SQTIHQWPATLVQPVGSPLSLECTVEGTSNPNLYWYRQAAGRGLQLLFYSVGIGQISSEVPQNLSASRPQDRQFILSSKKLLLSDSGFYLCAWDKGPVKAFFGQGTRLTVV.

The chain links TRBV19 to TRBJ2-7; 8 bases map to TRBD1. Germline V gene data show CDR1 as LNHDA and CDR2 as SQIVND (reference sequence). The CDR3 consists of 12 residues. Trimming cost V 10 bases and J 5 bases; bases outside gene matches: 7. The CDR3 sequence is CATRTGNHEQYF. The CDR3 DNA reads as TGTGCCACCCGGACAGGGAACCACGAGCAGTACTTC.

This clonotype was found many times. The chain uses TRBV12-3 or TRBV12-4 and TRBJ1-4; D not certain. The CDR3 length is 11 residues. V was pared by 2 bases and J by 7 bases, with 2 bases between. This chain's CDR3 is CASSLSEKLFF. CDR3 nucleotides: TGTGCCAGCAGTTTAAGTGAAAAACTGTTTTTT.

The rearrangement links TRBV28 to TRBJ1-2, with D tentatively TRBD1 (5 bases). With 3 bases removed from V and 1 base from J, the gap between germline ends came to 12 bases. CDR3 length: 15 amino acids. Germline lookup yields CDR1 MDHEN and CDR2 SYDVKM. The CDR3 DNA sequence: TGTGCCAGCAGTTTTCGGGGCGGAATTAACTATGGCTACACCTTC. This encodes CASSFRGGINYGYTF.

V usage is TRBV6-2 or TRBV6-3 and J usage is TRBJ2-5; possibly TRBD1 for D (5 bases). The CDR3 has 15 residues. Germline lookup yields CDR1 MNHEY and CDR2 SVGEGT. The germline V and J ends were trimmed by 6 bases and 4 bases, with 18 bases remaining between them. The CDR3, as DNA: TGTGCCAGCAGAGCCGACACTCGTAGGGGAGAGACCCAGTACTTC. Encoded protein: CASRADTRRGETQYF.

This clonotype appeared a few times. The chain links TRBV12-3 or TRBV12-4 to TRBJ2-4, with TRBD1 matching 9 bases. This CDR3 is built from 13 residues. With 6 bases clipped from V and 6 bases from J, the junction kept 3 bases outside the gene matches. CDR3 protein: CASRETGGNIQYF. Written as DNA, the CDR3 is TGTGCCAGCAGGGAGACAGGGGGAAACATTCAGTACTTC.

This clonotype was counted at least ten times. This CDR3 is CSVVGLAGDTGELFF. The DNA for the CDR3 is TGCAGCGTTGTTGGACTAGCGGGAGACACCGGGGAGCTGTTTTTT. V and J are TRBV29-1 and TRBJ2-2; 13 nucleotides agree with TRBD2. CDR1 is SQVTM and CDR2 is ANQGSEA in the germline V gene. V gave up 4 bases and J gave up 3 bases; unmatched junction bases: 2. This CDR3 is 15 amino acids long.